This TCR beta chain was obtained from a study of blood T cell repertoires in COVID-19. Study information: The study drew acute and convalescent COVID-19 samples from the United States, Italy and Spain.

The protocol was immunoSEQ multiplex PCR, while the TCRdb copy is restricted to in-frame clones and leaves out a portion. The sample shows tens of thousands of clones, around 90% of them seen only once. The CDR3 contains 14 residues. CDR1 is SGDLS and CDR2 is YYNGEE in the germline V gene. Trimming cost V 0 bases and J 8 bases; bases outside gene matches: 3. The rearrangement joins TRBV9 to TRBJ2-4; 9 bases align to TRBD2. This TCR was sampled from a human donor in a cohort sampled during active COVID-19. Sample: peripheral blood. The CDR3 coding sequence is TGTGCCAGCAGCGTAGCAGCGGGGGGAGACATTCAGTACTTC. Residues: CASSVAAGGDIQYF.